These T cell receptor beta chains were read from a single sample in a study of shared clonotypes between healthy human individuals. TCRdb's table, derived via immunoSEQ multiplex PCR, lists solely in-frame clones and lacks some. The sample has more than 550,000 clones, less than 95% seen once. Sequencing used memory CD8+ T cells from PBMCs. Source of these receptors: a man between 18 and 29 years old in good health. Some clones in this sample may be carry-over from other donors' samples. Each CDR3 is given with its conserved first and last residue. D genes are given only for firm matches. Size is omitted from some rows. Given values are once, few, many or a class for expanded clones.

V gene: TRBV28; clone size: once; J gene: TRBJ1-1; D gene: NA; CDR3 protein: CASSLLHGGTEAFF; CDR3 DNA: TGTGCCAGCAGTTTACTGCACGGGGGCACTGAAGCTTTCTTT
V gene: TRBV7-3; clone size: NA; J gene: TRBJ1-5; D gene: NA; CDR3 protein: CASSFTDQPQHF; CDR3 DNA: TGTGCCAGCAGCTTCACGGATCAGCCCCAGCATTTT
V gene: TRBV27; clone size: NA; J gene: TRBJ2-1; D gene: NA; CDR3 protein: CASSFLSASSYNEQFF; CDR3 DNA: TGTGCCAGCAGTTTTCTCAGCGCCAGCTCCTACAATGAGCAGTTCTTC
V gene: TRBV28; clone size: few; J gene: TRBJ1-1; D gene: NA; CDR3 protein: CASRPRGARLEAFF; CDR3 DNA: TGTGCCAGCAGACCACGCGGGGCGCGATTGGAAGCTTTCTTT
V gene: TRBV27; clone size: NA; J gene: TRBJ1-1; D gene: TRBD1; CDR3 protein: CASMGLQGTLEAFF; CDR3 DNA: TGTGCCAGCATGGGGTTACAGGGGACCCTTGAAGCTTTCTTT
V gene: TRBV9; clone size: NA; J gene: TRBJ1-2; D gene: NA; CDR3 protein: CASSAFFAPNYGYTF; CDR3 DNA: TGTGCCAGCAGCGCCTTTTTTGCCCCTAACTATGGCTACACCTTC
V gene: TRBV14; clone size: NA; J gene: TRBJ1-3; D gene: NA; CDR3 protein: CASSQFKVPSSGNTIYF; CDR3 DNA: TGTGCCAGCAGCCAATTCAAGGTCCCCAGCTCTGGAAACACCATATATTTT
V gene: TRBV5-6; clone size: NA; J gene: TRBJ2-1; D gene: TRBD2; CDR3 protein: CASSYGTSGYNEQFF; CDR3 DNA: TGTGCCAGCAGCTACGGGACTAGCGGGTACAATGAGCAGTTCTTC
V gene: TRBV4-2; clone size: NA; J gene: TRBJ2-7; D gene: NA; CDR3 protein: CASSQDQEGMAYEQYF; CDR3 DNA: TGTGCCAGCAGCCAAGATCAGGAGGGTATGGCCTACGAGCAGTACTTC
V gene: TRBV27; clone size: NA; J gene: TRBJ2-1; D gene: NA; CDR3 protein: CASSLGNEQFF; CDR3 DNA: TGTGCCAGCAGTTTGGGCAATGAGCAGTTCTTC
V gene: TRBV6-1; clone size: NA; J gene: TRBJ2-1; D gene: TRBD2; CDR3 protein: CASSPSLAPYNEQFF; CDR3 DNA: TGTGCCAGCAGTCCCTCACTAGCGCCTTACAATGAGCAGTTCTTC
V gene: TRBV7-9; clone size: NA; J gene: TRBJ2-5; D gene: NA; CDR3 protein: CASSSPRAAETQYF; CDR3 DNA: TGTGCCAGCAGCTCGCCGAGGGCGGCAGAGACCCAGTACTTC
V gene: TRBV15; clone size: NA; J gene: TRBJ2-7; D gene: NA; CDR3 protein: CATSRDRIMDEQYF; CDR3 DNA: TGTGCCACCAGCAGAGATCGGATTATGGACGAGCAGTACTTC
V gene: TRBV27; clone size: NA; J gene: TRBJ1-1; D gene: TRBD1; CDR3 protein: CASSPYAGTGKGTEAFF; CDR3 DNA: TGTGCCAGCAGTCCCTACGCCGGGACAGGGAAGGGCACTGAAGCTTTCTTT
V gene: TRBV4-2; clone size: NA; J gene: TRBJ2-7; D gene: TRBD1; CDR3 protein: CASSQPPANRGEPYEQYF; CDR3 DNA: TGTGCCAGCAGCCAGCCCCCAGCAAACAGGGGCGAGCCCTACGAGCAGTACTTC
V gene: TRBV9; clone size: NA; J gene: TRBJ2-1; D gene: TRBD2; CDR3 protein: CASSPGTSSYNEQFF; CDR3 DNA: TGTGCCAGCAGCCCCGGGACTAGTTCCTACAATGAGCAGTTCTTC
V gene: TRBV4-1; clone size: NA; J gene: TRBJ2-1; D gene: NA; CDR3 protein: CASSQGAGKHNEQFF; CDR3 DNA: TGCGCCAGCAGCCAAGGAGCCGGGAAGCACAATGAGCAGTTCTTC
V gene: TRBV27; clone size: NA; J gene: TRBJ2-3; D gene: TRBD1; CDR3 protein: CASFDRGRIDTQYF; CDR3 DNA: TGTGCCAGCTTCGACAGGGGGCGCATAGATACGCAGTATTTT
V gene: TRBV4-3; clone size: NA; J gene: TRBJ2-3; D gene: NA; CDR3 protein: CASSPPDSDTQYF; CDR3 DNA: TGCGCCAGCAGCCCACCGGACTCAGATACGCAGTATTTT
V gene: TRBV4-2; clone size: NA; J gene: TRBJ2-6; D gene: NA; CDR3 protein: CASSHQLPQGPEAGANVLTF; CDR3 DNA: TGTGCCAGCAGCCACCAACTTCCACAGGGCCCGGAGGCTGGGGCCAACGTCCTGACTTTC
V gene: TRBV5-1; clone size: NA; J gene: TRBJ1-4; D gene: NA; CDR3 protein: CASSLRTAATNEKLFF; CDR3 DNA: TGCGCCAGCAGCTTGCGGACGGCGGCAACTAATGAAAAACTGTTTTTT
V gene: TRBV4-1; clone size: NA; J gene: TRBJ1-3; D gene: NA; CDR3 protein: CASSQAGGSGNTIYF; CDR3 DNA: TGCGCCAGCAGCCAAGCGGGAGGGTCTGGAAACACCATATATTTT
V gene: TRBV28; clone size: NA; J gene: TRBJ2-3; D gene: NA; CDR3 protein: CASGTKVSTDTQYF; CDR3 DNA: TGTGCCAGCGGCACGAAGGTTAGCACAGATACGCAGTATTTT
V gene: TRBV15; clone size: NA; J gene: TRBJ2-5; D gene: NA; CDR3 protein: CATSARTEPQETQYF; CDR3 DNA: TGTGCCACCAGCGCAAGGACAGAGCCGCAAGAGACCCAGTACTTC
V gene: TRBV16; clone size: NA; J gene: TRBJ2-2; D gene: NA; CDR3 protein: CASSQKRGPGELFF; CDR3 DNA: TGTGCCAGCAGCCAAAAACGGGGGCCCGGGGAGCTGTTTTTT
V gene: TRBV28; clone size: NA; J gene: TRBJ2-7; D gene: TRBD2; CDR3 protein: CASSPRGGPLYEQYF; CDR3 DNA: TGTGCCAGCAGTCCCCGCGGGGGTCCCCTCTACGAGCAGTACTTC
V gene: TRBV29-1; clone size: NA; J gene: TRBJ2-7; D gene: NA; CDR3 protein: CSVSGPYEQYF; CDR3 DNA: TGCAGCGTTTCGGGTCCCTACGAGCAGTACTTC
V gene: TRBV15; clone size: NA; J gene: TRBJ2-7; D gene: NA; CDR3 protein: CATSSLSSGGILF; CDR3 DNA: TGTGCCACCAGCAGCCTCTCTTCAGGAGGGATCTTGTTC
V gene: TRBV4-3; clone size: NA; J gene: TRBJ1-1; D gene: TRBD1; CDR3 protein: CASSQSPGRGTVAFF; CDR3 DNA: TGCGCCAGCAGCCAAAGTCCCGGAAGGGGGACAGTAGCTTTCTTT
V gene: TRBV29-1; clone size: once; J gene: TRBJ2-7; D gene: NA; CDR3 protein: CSARVLQEGSYEQYF; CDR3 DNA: TGCAGCGCCCGCGTGTTACAGGAAGGTTCCTACGAGCAGTACTTC
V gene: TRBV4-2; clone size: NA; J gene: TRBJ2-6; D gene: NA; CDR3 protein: CASSSKGGAGANVLTF; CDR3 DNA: TGTGCCAGCAGCTCTAAAGGCGGGGCTGGGGCCAACGTCCTGACTTTC
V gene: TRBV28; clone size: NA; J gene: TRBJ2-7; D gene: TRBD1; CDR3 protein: CASRGDRGLYEQYF; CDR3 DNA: TGTGCCAGCAGGGGGGACAGGGGGTTATACGAGCAGTACTTC
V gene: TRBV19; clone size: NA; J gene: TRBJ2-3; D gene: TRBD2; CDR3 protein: CASSLAGASLAGTQYF; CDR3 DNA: TGTGCCAGTAGTTTAGCGGGAGCCTCCCTTGCGGGTACGCAGTATTTT
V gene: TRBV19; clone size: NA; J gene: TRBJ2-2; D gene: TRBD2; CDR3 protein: CASRWTSGSPGELFF; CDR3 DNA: TGTGCCAGTAGATGGACTAGCGGGAGTCCCGGGGAGCTGTTTTTT
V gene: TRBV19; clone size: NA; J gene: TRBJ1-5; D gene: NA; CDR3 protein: CASNDRSNQPQHF; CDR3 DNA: TGTGCCAGTAATGACAGAAGCAATCAGCCCCAGCATTTT
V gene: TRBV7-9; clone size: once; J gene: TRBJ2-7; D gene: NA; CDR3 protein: CASSLVRESSYEQYF; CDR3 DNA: TGTGCCAGCAGCTTAGTTCGGGAGTCTTCCTACGAGCAGTACTTC